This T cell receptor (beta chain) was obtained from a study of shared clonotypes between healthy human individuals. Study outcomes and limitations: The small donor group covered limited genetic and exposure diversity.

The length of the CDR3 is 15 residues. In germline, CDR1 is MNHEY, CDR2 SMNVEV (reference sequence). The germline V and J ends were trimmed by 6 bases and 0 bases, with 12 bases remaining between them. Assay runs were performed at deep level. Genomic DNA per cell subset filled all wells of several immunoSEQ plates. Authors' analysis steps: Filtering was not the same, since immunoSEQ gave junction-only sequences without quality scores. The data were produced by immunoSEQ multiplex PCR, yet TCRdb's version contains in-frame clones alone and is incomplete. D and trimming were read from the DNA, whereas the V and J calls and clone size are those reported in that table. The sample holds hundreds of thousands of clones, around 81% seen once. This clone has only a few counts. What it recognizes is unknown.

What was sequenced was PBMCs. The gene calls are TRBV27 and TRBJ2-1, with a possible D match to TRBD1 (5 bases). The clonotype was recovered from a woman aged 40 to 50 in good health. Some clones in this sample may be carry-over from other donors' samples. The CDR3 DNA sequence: TGTGCCAGCAGGATCCGGACACTCTCCTACAATGAGCAGTTCTTC. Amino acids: CASRIRTLSYNEQFF.